A selection of T cell receptor beta chains follows, all from one sample in a study of shared clonotypes between healthy human individuals. Libraries were prepared by immunoSEQ multiplex PCR; TCRdb keeps only in-frame clonotypes and omits some of them. The top ten clones hold more than 1.5% of a sample with approximately 1.9 million clones, around 93% of them seen once. What was sequenced was naive CD8+ T cells from PBMCs. Receptor source: a man between 18 and 29 years old in good health. Some clones in this sample may be carry-over from other donors' samples. CDR3s include the opening cysteine and the closing phenylalanine or tryptophan. D genes are given only for firm matches. Where a row states a size, it is once, few, many or the class of an expanded clone; other rows omit it.

-	TRBJ2-7	-	TRBV11-3	CASSMDEREQYF	TGTGCCAGCAGCATGGATGAGCGCGAGCAGTACTTC
-	TRBJ2-5	-	TRBV27	CASSTSSGEYQETQYF	TGTGCCAGCAGTACCTCCTCGGGGGAGTACCAAGAGACCCAGTACTTC
-	TRBJ2-1	once	TRBV10-3	CAITPSPRGDEQFF	TGTGCCATCACTCCTTCCCCACGGGGAGATGAGCAGTTCTTC
TRBD1	TRBJ1-2	-	TRBV9	CASSAGQYYGYTF	TGTGCCAGCAGCGCGGGACAGTACTATGGCTACACCTTC
TRBD2	TRBJ2-5	-	TRBV7-8	CASSSGLAGTQETQYF	TGTGCCAGCAGTTCCGGACTAGCGGGAACCCAAGAGACCCAGTACTTC
-	TRBJ1-1	-	TRBV7-9	CASSLEGPREAFF	TGTGCCAGCAGCTTAGAGGGACCGCGAGAAGCTTTCTTT
-	TRBJ2-3	-	TRBV27	CASRGDTQYF	TGTGCCAGCCGTGGGGATACGCAGTATTTT
-	TRBJ2-2	-	TRBV25-1	CASSVPGNTGELFF	TGTGCCAGCAGTGTGCCAGGGAACACCGGGGAGCTGTTTTTT
-	TRBJ1-1	-	TRBV6-5	CASSFRWDGAEAFF	TGTGCCAGCAGCTTTCGATGGGATGGGGCTGAAGCTTTCTTT
-	TRBJ1-1	-	TRBV6-5	CASSPGGGHTEAFF	TGTGCCAGCAGCCCCGGGGGTGGCCACACTGAAGCTTTCTTT
-	TRBJ2-7	-	TRBV15	CATSYESGLPYEQYF	TGTGCCACCAGTTACGAATCGGGACTCCCCTACGAGCAGTACTTC
-	TRBJ2-6	-	TRBV27	CASSPVQGAGANVLTF	TGTGCCAGCAGCCCCGTACAGGGTGCTGGGGCCAACGTCCTGACTTTC
-	TRBJ1-5	-	TRBV6-1	CASSDGTRAYNQPQHF	TGTGCCAGCAGTGATGGGACCCGGGCATACAATCAGCCCCAGCATTTT
TRBD2	TRBJ2-2	-	TRBV28	CASSGLAAHTGELFF	TGTGCCAGCAGCGGACTAGCGGCGCACACCGGGGAGCTGTTTTTT
-	TRBJ2-2	-	TRBV6-5	CASSLIGGTNTGELFF	TGTGCCAGCAGTTTAATTGGAGGGACGAACACCGGGGAGCTGTTTTTT
-	TRBJ2-2	-	TRBV29-1	CSVDARGNTGELFF	TGCAGCGTTGATGCCAGGGGGAACACCGGGGAGCTGTTTTTT
-	TRBJ2-7	-	TRBV7-9	CARPLGAPYEQYF	TGTGCCAGGCCCTTGGGGGCCCCCTACGAGCAGTACTTC
TRBD2	TRBJ2-1	few	TRBV29-1	CSARTSGYNEQFF	TGCAGCGCTCGGACTAGCGGCTACAATGAGCAGTTCTTC
-	TRBJ2-1	-	TRBV5-6	CASSESWRSYNEQFF	TGTGCCAGCAGCGAGTCGTGGCGGAGCTACAATGAGCAGTTCTTC
-	TRBJ2-7	-	TRBV4-1	CASSQGPGYEQYF	TGCGCCAGCAGCCAAGGGCCGGGATACGAGCAGTACTTC
-	TRBJ2-1	-	TRBV28	CASSFNMGGYEQFF	TGTGCCAGCAGTTTTAACATGGGTGGGTATGAGCAGTTCTTC
TRBD2	TRBJ2-7	-	TRBV6-6	CASRKLAEITYEQYF	TGTGCCAGCAGGAAACTAGCGGAAATAACCTACGAGCAGTACTTC
-	TRBJ1-2	-	TRBV28	CASGPGMPYYGYTF	TGTGCCAGCGGCCCGGGGATGCCCTACTATGGCTACACCTTC